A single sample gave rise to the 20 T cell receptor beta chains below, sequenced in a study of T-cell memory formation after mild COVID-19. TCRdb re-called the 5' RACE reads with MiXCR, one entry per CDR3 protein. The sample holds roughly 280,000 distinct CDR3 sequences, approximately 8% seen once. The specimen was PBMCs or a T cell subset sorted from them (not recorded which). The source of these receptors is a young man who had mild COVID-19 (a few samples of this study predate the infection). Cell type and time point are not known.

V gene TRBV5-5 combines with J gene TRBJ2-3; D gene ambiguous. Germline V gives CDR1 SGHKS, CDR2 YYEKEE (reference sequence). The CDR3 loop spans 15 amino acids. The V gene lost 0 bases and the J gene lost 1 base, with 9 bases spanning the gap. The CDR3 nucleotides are TGTGCCAGCAGCTTGGGGCTGCAAGGCACAGATACGCAGTATTTT. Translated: CASSLGLQGTDTQYF.

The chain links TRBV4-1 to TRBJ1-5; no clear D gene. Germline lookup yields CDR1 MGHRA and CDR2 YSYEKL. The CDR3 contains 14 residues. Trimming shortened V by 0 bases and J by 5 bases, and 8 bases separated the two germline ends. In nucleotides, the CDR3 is TGCGCCAGCAGCCAAGATTTACGTGATCAGCCCCAGCATTTT. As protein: CASSQDLRDQPQHF.

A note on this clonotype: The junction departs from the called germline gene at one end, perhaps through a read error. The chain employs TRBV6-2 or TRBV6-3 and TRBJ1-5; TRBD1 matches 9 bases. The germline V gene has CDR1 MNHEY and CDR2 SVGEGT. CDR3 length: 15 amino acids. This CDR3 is CASSYPGQGYQHQHF. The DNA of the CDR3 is TGTGCCAGCAGTTACCCGGGACAGGGTTATCAGCACCAGCATTTT.

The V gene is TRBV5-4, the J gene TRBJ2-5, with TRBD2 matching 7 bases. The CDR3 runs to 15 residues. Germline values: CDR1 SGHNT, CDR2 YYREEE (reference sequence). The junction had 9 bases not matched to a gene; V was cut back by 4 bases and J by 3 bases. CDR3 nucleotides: TGTGCCAGCAGCCTCCGGACGGCGGGGGAAGAGACCCAGTACTTC. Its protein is CASSLRTAGEETQYF.

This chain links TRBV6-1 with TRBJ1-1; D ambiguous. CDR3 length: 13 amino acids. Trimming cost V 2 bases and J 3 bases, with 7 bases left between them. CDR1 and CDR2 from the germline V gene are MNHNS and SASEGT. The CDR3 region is CASSEYLDTEAFF. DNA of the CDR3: TGTGCCAGCAGTGAATATTTGGACACTGAAGCTTTCTTT.

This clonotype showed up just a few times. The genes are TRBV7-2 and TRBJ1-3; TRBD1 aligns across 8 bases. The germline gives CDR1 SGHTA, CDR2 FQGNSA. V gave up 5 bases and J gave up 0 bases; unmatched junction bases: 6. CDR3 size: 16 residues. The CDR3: CASSRGQAPSGNTIYF. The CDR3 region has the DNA TGTGCCAGCAGCAGGGGACAGGCCCCCTCTGGAAACACCATATATTTT.

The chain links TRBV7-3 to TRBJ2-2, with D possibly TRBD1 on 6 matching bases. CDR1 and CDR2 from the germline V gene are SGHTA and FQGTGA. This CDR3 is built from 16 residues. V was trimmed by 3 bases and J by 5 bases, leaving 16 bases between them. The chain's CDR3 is CASSFAGAAGTGELFF. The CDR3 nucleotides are TGTGCCAGCAGCTTTGCAGGGGCCGCAGGGACCGGGGAGCTGTTTTTT.

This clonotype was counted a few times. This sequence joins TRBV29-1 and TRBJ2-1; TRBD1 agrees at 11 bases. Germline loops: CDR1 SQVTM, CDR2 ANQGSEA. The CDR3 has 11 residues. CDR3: CSGDRGNEQFF. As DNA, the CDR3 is TGCAGTGGGGACAGGGGGAATGAGCAGTTCTTC.

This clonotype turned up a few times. CDR3 sequence: CASSFPRGELFF. The DNA for the CDR3 is TGTGCCAGCAGTTTCCCAAGGGGGGAGCTGTTTTTT. The rearrangement joins TRBV12-3 or TRBV12-4 to TRBJ2-2; D not certain. The CDR3 is 12 amino acids. V was clipped by 3 bases and J by 8 bases, with 7 bases between them.

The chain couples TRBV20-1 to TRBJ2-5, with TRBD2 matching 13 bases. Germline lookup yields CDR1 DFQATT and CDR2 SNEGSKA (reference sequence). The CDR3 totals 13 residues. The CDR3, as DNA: TGCAGGGCCCGGACTAGCGGGGGTGAGACCCAGTACTTC. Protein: CRARTSGGETQYF.

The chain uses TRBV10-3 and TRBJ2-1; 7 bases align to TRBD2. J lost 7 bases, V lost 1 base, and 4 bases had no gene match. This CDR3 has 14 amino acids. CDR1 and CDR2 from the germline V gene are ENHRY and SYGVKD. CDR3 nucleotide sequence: TGTGCCATCAGTGAGTTGGGAGGGGTGAATGAGCAGTTCTTC. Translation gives CAISELGGVNEQFF.

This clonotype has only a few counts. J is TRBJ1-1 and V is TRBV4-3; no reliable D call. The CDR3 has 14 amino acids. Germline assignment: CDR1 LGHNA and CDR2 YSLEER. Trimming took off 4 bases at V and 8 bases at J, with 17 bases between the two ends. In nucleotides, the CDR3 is TGCGCCAGCAGCCGAGACTTCCTGGGCAGAGAAGCTTTCTTT. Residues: CASSRDFLGREAFF.

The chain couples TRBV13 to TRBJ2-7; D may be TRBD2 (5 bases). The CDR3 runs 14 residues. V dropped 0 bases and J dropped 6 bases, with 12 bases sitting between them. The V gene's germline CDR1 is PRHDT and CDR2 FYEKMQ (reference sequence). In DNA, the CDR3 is TGTGCCAGCAGCTTAGGTGCGGGTGCGGTCGAGCAGTACTTC. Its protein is CASSLGAGAVEQYF.

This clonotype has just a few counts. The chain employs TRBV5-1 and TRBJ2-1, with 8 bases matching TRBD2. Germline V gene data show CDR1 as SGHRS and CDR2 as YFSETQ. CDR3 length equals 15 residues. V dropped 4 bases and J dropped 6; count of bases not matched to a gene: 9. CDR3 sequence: CASSAGLAVINEQFF. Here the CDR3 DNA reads TGCGCCAGCAGCGCAGGACTAGCTGTAATCAATGAGCAGTTCTTC.

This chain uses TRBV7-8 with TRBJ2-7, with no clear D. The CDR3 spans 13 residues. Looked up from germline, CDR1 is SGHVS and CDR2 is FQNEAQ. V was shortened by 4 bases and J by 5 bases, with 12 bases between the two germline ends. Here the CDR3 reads CASSSRTGNEQYF. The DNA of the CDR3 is TGTGCCAGCAGCTCGCGGACGGGTAACGAGCAGTACTTC. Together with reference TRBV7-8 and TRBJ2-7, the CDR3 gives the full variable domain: GAGVSQSPRYKVAKRGQDVALRCDPISGHVSLFWYQQALGQGPEFLTYFQNEAQLDKSGLPSDRFFAERPEGSVSTLKIQRTQQEDSAVYLCASSSRTGNEQYFGPGTRLTVT.

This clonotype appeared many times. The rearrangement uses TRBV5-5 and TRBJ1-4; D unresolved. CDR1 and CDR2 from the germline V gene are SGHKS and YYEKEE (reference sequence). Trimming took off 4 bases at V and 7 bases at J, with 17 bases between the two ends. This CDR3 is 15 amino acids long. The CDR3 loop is CASSRRPTISEKLFF. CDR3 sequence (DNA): TGTGCCAGCAGCCGACGACCTACGATAAGTGAAAAACTGTTTTTT.

The CDR3 spells CASRNQGAGGELFF. The CDR3 DNA reads as TGTGCCAGCAGGAACCAGGGGGCAGGCGGGGAGCTGTTTTTT. The V and J genes are TRBV28 and TRBJ2-2; TRBD1 agrees at 8 bases. The length of the CDR3 is 14 residues. V was pared by 6 bases and J by 7 bases, with 7 bases of the junction left unmatched. Germline values: CDR1 MDHEN, CDR2 SYDVKM.

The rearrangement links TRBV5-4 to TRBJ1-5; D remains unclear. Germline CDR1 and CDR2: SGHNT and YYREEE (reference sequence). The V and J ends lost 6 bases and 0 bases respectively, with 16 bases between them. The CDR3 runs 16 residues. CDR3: CASTRGADYSNQPQHF. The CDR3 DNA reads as TGTGCCAGCACCCGAGGCGCCGATTATAGCAATCAGCCCCAGCATTTT.

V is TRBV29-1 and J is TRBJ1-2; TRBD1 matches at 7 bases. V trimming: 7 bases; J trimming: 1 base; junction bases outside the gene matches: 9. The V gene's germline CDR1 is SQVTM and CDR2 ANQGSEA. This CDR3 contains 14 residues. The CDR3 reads CSGNTGEGNYGYTF. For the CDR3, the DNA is TGCAGCGGCAACACAGGGGAGGGTAACTATGGCTACACCTTC.

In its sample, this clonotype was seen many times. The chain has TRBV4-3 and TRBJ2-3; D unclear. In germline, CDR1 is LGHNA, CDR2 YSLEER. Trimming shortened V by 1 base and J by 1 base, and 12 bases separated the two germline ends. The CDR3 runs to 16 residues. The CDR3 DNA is TGCGCCAGCAGCCAAGTGCTCCTAGAGGGCACAGATACGCAGTATTTT. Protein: CASSQVLLEGTDTQYF.